The entry below describes one TCR beta chain. The J segment lost 3 bases and the V segment lost 3 bases, leaving 1 base of the junction unmatched. Looked up from germline, CDR1 is SGHKS and CDR2 is YYEKEE (reference sequence). This CDR3 contains 13 residues. The sample originates from a study of blood T cell repertoires in COVID-19. At the level of the study: Spain, Italy and the United States supplied samples that represented acute and convalescent COVID-19. From T cells, B-cell-depleted T cells, or PBMCs came the material, which was cDNA or gDNA.

Under the authors' procedure: Estimates of nucleated cell counts were drawn from the amplification of reference gene primers. Profiled with immunoSEQ multiplex PCR; TCRdb holds only in-frame clones, not every one. The DNA was the basis for D and trimming; V, J and clone size are from that table. The table includes some 66,000 clones, around 93% detected once. Material for sequencing was peripheral blood. This receptor was identified in a man between 65 and 85 years old with active COVID-19. This chain connects TRBV5-5 to TRBJ2-3, with 7 bases lining up with TRBD1. CDR3 nucleotides: TGTGCCAGCAGCTGGGACAGAACAGATACGCAGTATTTT. The encoded protein is CASSWDRTDTQYF.